The 2 T cell receptor beta chains given below trace back to one sample, sequenced in a study of Ad26.COV2.S vaccination and SARS-CoV-2 variants. Method: immunoSEQ multiplex PCR; TCRdb's copy keeps in-frame clones and lacks some. The sample has about 400,000 clones; about four fifths are singletons. Treatment here: 19 received Ad26.COV2.S at low or high dose, single or two shots; about 5 received placebo; per-sample allocation not given. Each sample was drawn 63 days after the first injection (of vaccine or placebo). The sequenced sample was peripheral blood, obtained in a trial of Ad26.COV2.S vaccine versus placebo. These receptors all come from a person between 18 and 65 years old who received the Ad26.COV2.S COVID-19 vaccine or a placebo.

The chain links TRBV7-3 to TRBJ1-2; possible D gene TRBD1, 5 bases. This CDR3 has 14 amino acids. Trimming took 5 bases from V and 3 from J, leaving 13 bases between them. Germline CDR1 and CDR2: SGHTA and FQGTGA. This CDR3 reads CASSVGGMDYGYTF. The CDR3 nucleotides are TGTGCCAGCAGCGTGGGGGGTATGGACTATGGCTACACCTTC.

About this clone itself: Distinct nucleotide sequences in the sample also encode this CDR3. The J gene is TRBJ1-5, the V gene TRBV19; D is unresolved. The V and J ends lost 0 bases and 7 bases respectively, with 7 bases between them. The CDR3 has 13 residues. Germline V gene lookup returns CDR1 LNHDA and CDR2 SQIVND (reference sequence). CDR3 DNA: TGTGCCAGTAGTATAGATCCGGGGCAGCCCCAGCATTTT. Protein: CASSIDPGQPQHF.